This T cell receptor (beta chain) originates from a study of blood T cell repertoires in COVID-19. Study overall: Donors in the United States, Italy and Spain gave samples during acute or convalescent COVID-19.

CDR1 MDHEN and CDR2 SYDVKM come from the germline V gene. The CDR3 is 13 amino acids. Between the trimmed V and J ends, which lost 7 bases and 3 bases, there was a span of 13 bases. This clone came up a few times. Those who participated ranged in age from roughly 18 to 89 years and resided in about two dozen US areas. TCRdb's copy holds only in-frame clones and misses some; the assay was immunoSEQ multiplex PCR. The profile shows some 360,000 clones, about nine tenths of them singletons. The V gene is TRBV28, the J gene TRBJ2-7; D possibly corresponds to TRBD1 (5 bases). The sequence came from a woman in her thirties who had been exposed to COVID-19. The sample taken for sequencing was PBMCs or T cells enriched from blood (not recorded which). The CDR3, as DNA: TGTGCCAGCACCGGTCCAGGGAACTACGAGCAGTACTTC. Its protein is CASTGPGNYEQYF.